Shown below are 17 T cell receptor beta chains from a single sample sequenced in a study of blood T cell repertoires in COVID-19. Generated by immunoSEQ multiplex PCR, the TCRdb table keeps only in-frame clones and is missing some. This table holds more than 95,000 clones, around 90% found once. The sequenced sample was peripheral blood. All receptors come from a human donor in a cohort sampled during active COVID-19.

This clone was seen a few times. The chain joins TRBV2 to TRBJ1-6; no clear D. The V end was cut by 2 bases, the J end by 7 bases, with 15 bases between. The V gene's germline CDR1 is SNHLY and CDR2 FYNNEI. CDR3 length: 16 residues. This CDR3 is CASSEHWTVGNSPLHF. Written as DNA, the CDR3 is TGTGCCAGCAGTGAACACTGGACTGTAGGGAATTCACCCCTCCACTTT.

The genes are TRBV7-8 and TRBJ1-2; possibly TRBD1 for D (5 bases). This CDR3 has 14 amino acids. The germline V gene has CDR1 SGHVS and CDR2 FQNEAQ. V gave up 5 bases and J gave up 3 bases, with 13 bases separating them. The DNA for the CDR3 is TGTGCCAGCAGCCTCGTGGGAGGGGACTATGGCTACACCTTC. This translates into CASSLVGGDYGYTF. Combining the CDR3 with reference TRBV7-8 and TRBJ1-2 gives the whole variable domain GAGVSQSPRYKVAKRGQDVALRCDPISGHVSLFWYQQALGQGPEFLTYFQNEAQLDKSGLPSDRFFAERPEGSVSTLKIQRTQQEDSAVYLCASSLVGGDYGYTFGSGTRLTVV.

CDR3 DNA: TGTGCCAGTAGTACCCGACTAGGCTCCTACAATGAGCAGTTCTTC. This sequence encodes CASSTRLGSYNEQFF. This rearrangement joins TRBV19 to TRBJ2-1; D is possibly TRBD2 (6 bases). V lost 4 bases and J 0 bases, leaving 10 bases between the germline ends. CDR3 size: 15 residues. Per the germline V gene, CDR1 is LNHDA and CDR2 is SQIVND (reference sequence).

V is TRBV19 and J is TRBJ1-1; D is perhaps TRBD1 (6 bases). CDR1 is LNHDA and CDR2 is SQIVND in the germline V gene (reference sequence). V was cut by 6 bases and J by 1 base, with 15 bases left in between. The CDR3 extends over 15 amino acids. The chain's CDR3 is CASSLIYRENTEAFF. DNA for the CDR3: TGTGCCAGTAGCTTGATCTACAGGGAGAACACTGAAGCTTTCTTT.

The chain links TRBV7-9 to TRBJ1-1; tentatively, D is TRBD1 (5 bases). The CDR3 runs to 14 residues. The V end lost 5 bases, the J end lost 9 bases, and 19 bases lay between the germline ends. The germline V gene encodes CDR1 SEHNR and CDR2 FQNEAQ (reference sequence). The CDR3 sequence is CASSPIEAGPKAFF. Written as DNA, the CDR3 is TGTGCCAGCAGCCCTATCGAGGCAGGGCCTAAAGCTTTCTTT.

This chain connects TRBV2 to TRBJ2-5; D is uncertain. The germline V gene encodes CDR1 SNHLY and CDR2 FYNNEI. The CDR3 covers 15 residues. V was pared by 0 bases and J by 4 bases, with 12 bases between. For the CDR3, the DNA is TGTGCCAGCAGTGAAGCGCTGGGCAGAGTAGAGACCCAGTACTTC. Translated, it gives CASSEALGRVETQYF.

This chain connects TRBV1 to TRBJ2-1; the table names TRBD2, a call not compared with the DNA. TRBV1 is reported as a pseudogene. CDR3 size: 15 residues. CDR3 sequence: CTSSRGLAVYNEQFF. Here the CDR3 DNA reads TGCACCAGCAGTCGGGGACTAGCGGTCTACAATGAGCAGTTCTTC.

This chain uses TRBV19 with TRBJ1-1; D is possibly TRBD1 (5 bases). In germline, CDR1 is LNHDA, CDR2 SQIVND (reference sequence). There are 14 residues in the CDR3. The V end was cut by 3 bases, the J end by 4 bases, with 12 bases between. In DNA form, the CDR3 reads TGTGCCAGTAGTATCGCAGGGTCGGGCACTGAAGCTTTCTTT. This encodes CASSIAGSGTEAFF.

V usage is TRBV24-1 and J usage is TRBJ1-1; 8 bases are a match to TRBD1. CDR1 KGHDR and CDR2 SFDVKD come from the germline V gene. CDR3 length: 14 residues. V shed 9 bases, J shed 1 base, and the junction held 6 bases outside the gene matches. The CDR3 DNA sequence: TGTGCCACCGGAGGGACAGGAGGGAACACTGAAGCTTTCTTT. Translating it yields CATGGTGGNTEAFF.

V gene TRBV4-1 combines with J gene TRBJ2-1; 8 nucleotides agree with TRBD2. The CDR3 totals 15 residues. The trim removed 3 bases at V and 2 bases at J, leaving 3 bases unmatched. Germline CDR1 is MGHRA and CDR2 is YSYEKL. The CDR3 DNA follows: TGCGCCAGCAGCCAGAGCGGGGGAACCTACAATGAGCAGTTCTTC. Translated, it gives CASSQSGGTYNEQFF.

This sequence joins TRBV15 and TRBJ2-7; tentative D call: TRBD2 (6 bases). The germline V and J ends were trimmed by 0 bases and 7 bases, with 16 bases remaining between them. Germline V gene sequence: CDR1 LNHNV, CDR2 YYDKDF (reference sequence). This CDR3 is built from 15 residues. The CDR3 loop reads CATSRDVGESGEQYF. Written as DNA, the CDR3 is TGTGCCACCAGCAGAGATGTGGGGGAGAGCGGGGAGCAGTACTTC.

The rearrangement joins TRBV7-9 to TRBJ2-7, with 9 bases lining up with TRBD1. J lost 4 bases, V lost 0 bases, and 7 bases had no gene match. CDR3 length: 16 residues. Germline CDR1 SEHNR, CDR2 FQNEAQ (reference sequence). For the CDR3, the DNA is TGTGCCAGCAGCTTAGCGCTGACAGGGGGACGATACGAGCAGTACTTC. Residues: CASSLALTGGRYEQYF.

The chain uses TRBV6-6 and TRBJ2-2; D is ambiguous. CDR1 MNHNY and CDR2 SVGAGI come from the germline V gene (reference sequence). The CDR3 totals 13 residues. V was clipped by 3 bases and J by 3 bases, with 5 bases between them. The CDR3 spells CASSYTDTGELFF. The CDR3 DNA reads as TGTGCCAGCAGTTATACGGACACCGGGGAGCTGTTTTTT.

The rearrangement links TRBV5-1 to TRBJ2-3; D may be TRBD1 (6 bases). V was pared by 0 bases and J by 0 bases, with 14 bases between. The V gene's germline CDR1 is SGHRS and CDR2 YFSETQ. The CDR3 is 17 amino acids. The DNA of the CDR3 is TGCGCCAGCAGCTTGGTTTCCGGGACATTAAGCACAGATACGCAGTATTTT. It is translated as CASSLVSGTLSTDTQYF.

The genes are TRBV7-2 and TRBJ2-3; 9 bases align to TRBD1. This CDR3 has 14 residues. V was clipped by 5 bases and J by 4 bases; unmatched bases: 4. CDR1 is SGHTA and CDR2 is FQGNSA in the germline V gene. CDR3 region: CASSGNRGPDTQYF. Written as DNA, the CDR3 is TGTGCCAGCAGCGGTAACAGGGGGCCAGATACGCAGTATTTT. Looking up the rest from reference TRBV7-2 and TRBJ2-3 gives the full variable domain: GAGVSQSPSNKVTEKGKDVELRCDPISGHTALYWYRQSLGQGLEFLIYFQGNSAPDKSGLPSDRFSAERTGGSVSTLTIQRTQQEDSAVYLCASSGNRGPDTQYFGPGTRLTVL.

The table lists this clone with a count of one. The rearrangement links TRBV6-1 to TRBJ1-5, with 9 bases that match TRBD1. The V gene's germline CDR1 is MNHNS and CDR2 SASEGT. The CDR3 has 16 residues. V dropped 1 base and J dropped 6; count of bases not matched to a gene: 7. CDR3 in DNA: TGTGCCAGCAGTGAAGACAAACAGGGGGCTTTTCAGCCCCAGCATTTT. Its protein product is CASSEDKQGAFQPQHF.

This clone was counted between two and nine times. This chain links TRBV7-9 with TRBJ2-7; TRBD1 aligns across 8 bases. Germline V gene lookup returns CDR1 SEHNR and CDR2 FQNEAQ (reference sequence). The CDR3 has 13 residues. The J segment lost 5 bases and the V segment lost 5 bases, leaving 5 bases of the junction unmatched. The chain's CDR3 is CASSLNRGNEQYF. The CDR3 DNA reads as TGTGCCAGCAGCCTTAACAGGGGGAACGAGCAGTACTTC.